The sequence of this TCR beta chain was determined in a study of blood T cell repertoires in COVID-19. The wider study: The origin of the acute and convalescent COVID-19 samples was the United States, Italy and Spain. T cells, B-cell-depleted T cells, or PBMCs provided the cDNA or gDNA that served as material.

In the source study's methods: Reference gene primer amplification yielded estimated nucleated cell counts. Method: immunoSEQ multiplex PCR; TCRdb's copy keeps in-frame clones and lacks some. The D gene and trimming were derived from the DNA, and the V and J assignments and clone size from that table. The data hold tens of thousands of clones, with about 82% observed a single time. V lost 5 bases and J 0 bases, leaving 14 bases between the germline ends. In germline, CDR1 is GTSNPN, CDR2 SVGIG (reference sequence). This CDR3 is built from 15 residues. The sequencing sample was made of peripheral blood. This receptor was identified in a woman in her sixties or seventies with acute or convalescent COVID-19. The genes are TRBV30 and TRBJ2-1; the D gene is possibly TRBD1 (6 bases). The CDR3 sequence is CAWRTGQSSYNEQFF. The DNA for the CDR3 is TGTGCCTGGCGCACAGGACAGAGCTCCTACAATGAGCAGTTCTTC.